This T cell receptor beta chain was sequenced during a study of blood T cells in healthy people across ages. Study results and caveats: A roughly linear fall in TCR beta diversity per million T cells was seen with increasing age. In long-lived donors, naive CD4+ cell counts and diversity exceeded those of aged donors.

The germline V gene has CDR1 MDHEN and CDR2 SYDVKM. The CDR3 covers 13 residues. Alongside a J-beta primer mix, a sample-barcoded 5' primer served in a second PCR lasting about 6 to 12 cycles. TCRdb reanalysed the 5' RACE reads using MiXCR and keeps one entry per CDR3 protein. The data contain nearly 800,000 distinct CDR3 sequences, approximately 25% of them singletons. In the case of this clonotype: No antigen is known for it. A read error may be the cause here, since a much bigger clone is one base away.

The same data also went into a second study, on T cells of mothers and their children. That report notes: Slightly higher but non-significant overlap marked related mother-child pairs versus unrelated pairs.

This clonotype originated in a boy aged 5-17 years in good health. The sequencing sample was made of blood. The chain links TRBV28 to TRBJ2-5, with unresolved D. The CDR3 nucleotides read TGTGCCTGCAGTTTAGTGATGTTGGAGACCCAGTACTTC. Translated: CACSLVMLETQYF. Based on the CDR3 plus reference TRBV28 and TRBJ2-5, the full variable domain is DVKVTQSSRYLVKRTGEKVFLECVQDMDHENMFWYRQDPGLGLRLIYFSYDVKMKEKGDIPEGYSVSREKKERFSLILESASTNQTSMYLCACSLVMLETQYFGPGTRLLVL.